These T cell receptor beta chains were read from a single sample in a study of cytomegalovirus exposure and HLA in healthy donors. Sequencing used immunoSEQ multiplex PCR; TCRdb keeps in-frame clones, though not all of them. This sample's clone table lists fewer than 95,000 clones. The material sequenced was PBMCs. These receptors were obtained from a woman aged 40 to 50 in good health and CMV-seropositive. Each CDR3 is given with its conserved first and last residue. A D gene is named only where the DNA matches it firmly.

DNA: TGTGCCAGCAGTGAATGGCGGGACAGCAACACCGGGGAGCTGTTTTTT
CDR3: CASSEWRDSNTGELFF
J: TRBJ2-2
V: TRBV25-1
D: NA

DNA: TGTGCCAGCAGCCCGGGACAGGGGGCGGGGGAGACCCAGTACTTC
CDR3: CASSPGQGAGETQYF
J: TRBJ2-5
V: TRBV2
D: TRBD1

DNA: TGTGCCAGTAGTATCGCCAGGGGGCCAAGGGAGCAGTACTTC
CDR3: CASSIARGPREQYF
J: TRBJ2-7
V: TRBV19
D: TRBD1

DNA: TGCAGCAAGGGCGGTGGGGCAGGGGGGACAGTGAACACTGAAGCTTTCTTT
CDR3: CSKGGGAGGTVNTEAFF
J: TRBJ1-1
V: TRBV29-1
D: TRBD1

DNA: TGTGCCAGCAGCTTGGCAGGGGTGGATGAAGAACTGTTTTTT
CDR3: CASSLAGVDEELFF
J: TRBJ1-4
V: TRBV11-2
D: NA

DNA: TGTGCCAGCAGCTTGGCGGGACAGCGGAATGAAAAACTGTTTTTT
CDR3: CASSLAGQRNEKLFF
J: TRBJ1-4
V: TRBV7-3
D: TRBD1

DNA: TGTGCCAGCAGCCGACTAGCGGGGGGAGACGGGGAGCTGTTTTTT
CDR3: CASSRLAGGDGELFF
J: TRBJ2-2
V: TRBV7-9
D: TRBD2

DNA: TGCGCCAGCAGCTTATCGGGACAGGTGAACACTGAAGCTTTCTTT
CDR3: CASSLSGQVNTEAFF
J: TRBJ1-1
V: TRBV5-1
D: TRBD1

DNA: TGCGCCAGCAGCCACCTAGCGGGAGGTGCAGATACGCAGTATTTT
CDR3: CASSHLAGGADTQYF
J: TRBJ2-3
V: TRBV4-1
D: TRBD2

DNA: TGTGCCAGCAGCTACAGCCGGGACAGAGGTCAGACCCAGTACTTC
CDR3: CASSYSRDRGQTQYF
J: TRBJ2-5
V: TRBV7-2
D: TRBD1

DNA: TGTGCCAGCAGTGAACCTCCCCCCGGAGGATGGAGTGAAAAACTGTTTTTT
CDR3: CASSEPPPGGWSEKLFF
J: TRBJ1-4
V: TRBV6-1
D: NA

DNA: TGTGCCAGTAGTAGGGCAAGTCTGAACACTGAAGCTTTCTTT
CDR3: CASSRASLNTEAFF
J: TRBJ1-1
V: TRBV19
D: NA

DNA: TGTGCCAGCAGCGGAGAGACAGAAATGTACAATGAGCAGTTCTTC
CDR3: CASSGETEMYNEQFF
J: TRBJ2-1
V: TRBV9
D: NA

DNA: TGTGCCATCAGTGAGGGACAGGGTGGTCTGGGTGGCTACACCTTC
CDR3: CAISEGQGGLGGYTF
J: TRBJ1-2
V: TRBV10-3
D: TRBD1

DNA: TGTGCCAGCAGCCAGGGCACGCCAAACTATGGCTACACCTTC
CDR3: CASSQGTPNYGYTF
J: TRBJ1-2
V: TRBV14
D: NA

DNA: TGTGCCAGTAGTACCGGGACAGGGGGCACGAACACTGAAGCTTTCTTT
CDR3: CASSTGTGGTNTEAFF
J: TRBJ1-1
V: TRBV19
D: TRBD1

DNA: TGTGCCAGCAGCCACACAGGACTAGCGGGGACAGATACGCAGTATTTT
CDR3: CASSHTGLAGTDTQYF
J: TRBJ2-3
V: TRBV4-2
D: TRBD2

DNA: TGTGCCAGCAGTCCATCCCGGGACAGGGTAGGGAGTCAGCCCCAGCATTTT
CDR3: CASSPSRDRVGSQPQHF
J: TRBJ1-5
V: TRBV27
D: TRBD1

DNA: TGTGCCAGCAGCTTAAGGGGAGACGGGGAGCTGTTTTTT
CDR3: CASSLRGDGELFF
J: TRBJ2-2
V: TRBV7-3
D: NA

DNA: TGTGCCAGCAGCCAAGAACCCCAGACTAGTTTTGGGCAGTTCTTC
CDR3: CASSQEPQTSFGQFF
J: TRBJ2-1
V: TRBV4-2
D: NA

DNA: TGTGCCAGCAGCTTGGGGACTAGCCGGCTCAATGAGCAGTTCTTC
CDR3: CASSLGTSRLNEQFF
J: TRBJ2-1
V: TRBV7-3
D: TRBD2

DNA: TGTGCCAGCAGCTTGGATGCGGGGTCCTCAGAGACCCAGTACTTC
CDR3: CASSLDAGSSETQYF
J: TRBJ2-5
V: TRBV5-4
D: NA

DNA: TGTGCCAGCAGCTCACTAGCGAGCTCCTACAATGAGCAGTTCTTC
CDR3: CASSSLASSYNEQFF
J: TRBJ2-1
V: TRBV5-6
D: TRBD2

DNA: TGCGCCAGCAGCCAAGACCCTAGCGGGGGGGAGGGCACCGGGGAGCTGTTTTTT
CDR3: CASSQDPSGGEGTGELFF
J: TRBJ2-2
V: TRBV4-3
D: TRBD2

DNA: TGTGCCAGCAGCTTAGGGGGGGATCAGCCCCAGCATTTT
CDR3: CASSLGGDQPQHF
J: TRBJ1-5
V: TRBV7-9
D: NA

DNA: TGTGCCAGCAGCTTTCGGACTAGCACAGATACGCAGTATTTT
CDR3: CASSFRTSTDTQYF
J: TRBJ2-3
V: TRBV5-6
D: NA

DNA: TGTGCCAGCAGTTCTTCAAGCGAGACCCAGTACTTC
CDR3: CASSSSSETQYF
J: TRBJ2-5
V: TRBV27
D: NA

DNA: TGTGCCAGCGGTACACAGGGCGCGGAGACCCAGTACTTC
CDR3: CASGTQGAETQYF
J: TRBJ2-5
V: TRBV14
D: NA

DNA: TGCGCCAGCAGCCAAGATCCCTCGCGCGGCAATCAGCCCCAGCATTTT
CDR3: CASSQDPSRGNQPQHF
J: TRBJ1-5
V: TRBV4-1
D: NA

DNA: TGCGCCAGCAGCTTGGGGACAGACACTGAAGCTTTCTTT
CDR3: CASSLGTDTEAFF
J: TRBJ1-1
V: TRBV5-1
D: NA

DNA: TGTGCCACCCGCCGGGGGGAAGAAGCTTTCTTT
CDR3: CATRRGEEAFF
J: TRBJ1-1
V: TRBV5-4
D: NA

DNA: TGTGCCAGCACCCGGACTACCGCCGGGGAGCTGTTTTTT
CDR3: CASTRTTAGELFF
J: TRBJ2-2
V: TRBV6-1
D: NA

DNA: TGTGCCAGCAACTTCGGGTCCAATGAGCAGTTCTTC
CDR3: CASNFGSNEQFF
J: TRBJ2-1
V: TRBV28
D: NA

DNA: TGTGCCAGCAGCCAAGAAGGGACTAGCGGACACAATGAGCAGTTCTTC
CDR3: CASSQEGTSGHNEQFF
J: TRBJ2-1
V: TRBV4-2
D: TRBD2

DNA: TGTGCCAGCAGTCCACAGGGTATTGGTTATTCACCCCTCCACTTT
CDR3: CASSPQGIGYSPLHF
J: TRBJ1-6
V: TRBV2
D: NA

DNA: TGTGCCACCAGCAGGAGCGGGGGCGATAGCACAGATACGCAGTATTTT
CDR3: CATSRSGGDSTDTQYF
J: TRBJ2-3
V: TRBV15
D: TRBD2

DNA: TGCGCCAGCTATGGGGGTTTTAGCGGGAGTCCCTACGAGCAGTACTTC
CDR3: CASYGGFSGSPYEQYF
J: TRBJ2-7
V: TRBV10-1
D: TRBD2

DNA: TGTGCCAGTAGTAGGGGCAGGGGTACCTACGAGCAGTACTTC
CDR3: CASSRGRGTYEQYF
J: TRBJ2-7
V: TRBV19
D: NA

DNA: TGTGCCAGCAGCGTAGGCGGGAGGGGCACAGATACGCAGTATTTT
CDR3: CASSVGGRGTDTQYF
J: TRBJ2-3
V: TRBV9
D: TRBD2

DNA: TGTGCCAGCAGTTTATCCAGTCGCGGCTACACCTTC
CDR3: CASSLSSRGYTF
J: TRBJ1-2
V: TRBV28
D: NA

DNA: TGCGCCAGCAGCTTGGCATCGGGACAGGGTCTCACAGATACGCAGTATTTT
CDR3: CASSLASGQGLTDTQYF
J: TRBJ2-3
V: TRBV5-1
D: TRBD1

DNA: TGTGCCAGCAGCCCACCTCGAGGGACAGGGGTAGGGGAGACCCAGTACTTC
CDR3: CASSPPRGTGVGETQYF
J: TRBJ2-5
V: TRBV7-9
D: TRBD1

DNA: TGTGCCAGCAGTTCACAGGGGGCTGCAACTAATGAAAAACTGTTTTTT
CDR3: CASSSQGAATNEKLFF
J: TRBJ1-4
V: TRBV28
D: TRBD1

DNA: TGTGCCAGCTCAGCCCCCCTAGAGCTCCGGGAGCTGTTTTTT
CDR3: CASSAPLELRELFF
J: TRBJ2-2
V: TRBV18
D: NA

DNA: TGTGCCTGGAGTACAGGGGGCATGGGGAACACTGAAGCTTTCTTT
CDR3: CAWSTGGMGNTEAFF
J: TRBJ1-1
V: TRBV30
D: TRBD1

DNA: TGTGCCAGCAGCCTGGAGGCCATGAACACTGAAGCTTTCTTT
CDR3: CASSLEAMNTEAFF
J: TRBJ1-1
V: TRBV9
D: NA